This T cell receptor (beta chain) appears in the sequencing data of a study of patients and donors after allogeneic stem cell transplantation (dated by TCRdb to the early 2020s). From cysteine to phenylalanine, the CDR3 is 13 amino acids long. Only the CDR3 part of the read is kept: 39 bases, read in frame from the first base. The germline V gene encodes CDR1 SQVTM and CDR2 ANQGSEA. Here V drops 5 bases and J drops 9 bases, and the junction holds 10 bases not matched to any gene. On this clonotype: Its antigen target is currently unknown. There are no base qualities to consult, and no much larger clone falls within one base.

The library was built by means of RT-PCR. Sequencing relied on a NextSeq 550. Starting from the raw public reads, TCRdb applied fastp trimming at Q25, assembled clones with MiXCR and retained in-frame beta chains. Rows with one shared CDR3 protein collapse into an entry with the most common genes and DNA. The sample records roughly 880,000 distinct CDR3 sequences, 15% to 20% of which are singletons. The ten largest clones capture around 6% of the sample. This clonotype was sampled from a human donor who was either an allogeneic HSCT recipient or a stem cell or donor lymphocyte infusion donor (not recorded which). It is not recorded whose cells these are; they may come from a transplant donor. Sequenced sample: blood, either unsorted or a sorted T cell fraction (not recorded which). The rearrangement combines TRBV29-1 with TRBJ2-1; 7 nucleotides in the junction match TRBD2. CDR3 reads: CSVRWDYNTEQFF. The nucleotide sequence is TGCAGCGTTCGCTGGGACTACAACACTGAGCAGTTCTTC.